These 15 T cell receptor beta chains were sequenced from one sample in a study of beta chain features in type 1 diabetes. Whole-study findings and limits: Shortening of TCRB CDR3s, moderate but significant, appeared in all four CD4+ subsets of Type 1 diabetes patients.

Sequenced material consisted of expressed TCRB transcripts (all of the isolated RNA was reverse transcribed). Sequencing was performed with immunoSEQ multiplex PCR; in TCRdb, only in-frame clones are kept and a portion is missing. Of more than 550,000 clones in the sample, 11% to 15% were seen once. No antigens are known for them. The material sequenced was naive CD4+ T cells from blood. The receptors originated from a man aged 18 to 30 with type 1 diabetes.

This clone was seen a handful of times. The chain couples TRBV30 to TRBJ1-1; 8 nucleotides align to TRBD1. This CDR3 has 11 amino acids. CDR1 and CDR2 from the germline V gene are GTSNPN and SVGIG (reference sequence). CDR3 nucleotide sequence: TGTTCGGTCAGGGGGCCCGCTGAAGCTTTCTTT. Translated, it gives CSVRGPAEAFF.

The chain carries TRBV2 and TRBJ2-2, with 10 bases lining up with TRBD1. The trim removed 7 bases at V and 6 bases at J, leaving 5 bases unmatched. Germline V lookup: CDR1 SNHLY, CDR2 FYNNEI. The CDR3 contains 14 residues. In nucleotides, the CDR3 is TGTGCCAGCACAGGGACAGGGGCGGCCGGGGAGCTGTTTTTT. As protein: CASTGTGAAGELFF.

The CDR3 protein is CASSLALIRETQYF. The CDR3, as DNA: TGTGCCAGCAGCTTAGCGCTAATTAGGGAGACCCAGTACTTC. This chain joins TRBV7-2 and TRBJ2-5; D remains ambiguous. The V end was cut by 0 bases, the J end by 5 bases, with 10 bases between. This CDR3 contains 14 residues. Germline V gives CDR1 SGHTA, CDR2 FQGNSA.

This clone was seen a few times. The chain recombines TRBV2 with TRBJ2-1, with a possible D match to TRBD2 (6 bases). This CDR3 has 15 residues. The ends were cut back, 6 bases at V and 2 bases at J, with 14 bases in the middle. From germline, CDR1 is SNHLY and CDR2 FYNNEI. The CDR3, as DNA: TGTGCCAGCAGGAAGGTAGCGGCGACCTACAATGAGCAGTTCTTC. The encoded protein is CASRKVAATYNEQFF.

This clone was counted only a few times. The chain links TRBV14 to TRBJ2-7; 10 nucleotides agree with TRBD2. The CDR3 is made up of 14 amino acids. Trimming cost V 4 bases and J 2 bases; bases outside gene matches: 2. Germline V gives CDR1 SGHDN, CDR2 FVKESK. In DNA, the CDR3 is TGTGCCAGCAGCCTTGGACTAGCGGCCTACGAGCAGTACTTC. It translates to CASSLGLAAYEQYF.

There are a few counts of this clone. The CDR3 nucleotides read TGCGCCAGCAGCCAAGATAATTCACCCCTCCACTTT. Its protein is CASSQDNSPLHF. The J gene is TRBJ1-6, the V gene TRBV4-3; D remains ambiguous. Germline V gene data show CDR1 as LGHNA and CDR2 as YSLEER. The CDR3 is 12 residues long. V lost 0 bases and J lost 6, with 0 bases in between.

V and J are TRBV2 and TRBJ2-5, with D tentatively TRBD2 (6 bases). Germline loops: CDR1 SNHLY, CDR2 FYNNEI. Between the trimmed V and J ends, which lost 7 bases and 1 base, there was a span of 7 bases. The CDR3 has 12 amino acids. CDR3 sequence (DNA): TGTGCCAGCATGGGAGGCCAAGAGACCCAGTACTTC. Amino acids: CASMGGQETQYF.

The chain employs TRBV10-3 and TRBJ2-1; the match to TRBD1 covers 9 bases. With 4 bases clipped from V and 5 bases from J, the junction kept 3 bases outside the gene matches. The V gene's germline CDR1 is ENHRY and CDR2 SYGVKD. CDR3 size: 14 residues. The CDR3 is CAISVGTGHNEQFF. CDR3 DNA sequence: TGTGCCATCAGTGTGGGGACAGGGCACAATGAGCAGTTCTTC.

Details on this clone: Within the sample, other DNA sequences also encode this same CDR3. The V call is TRBV7-2, the J call TRBJ1-2; TRBD1 matches 7 bases. V trimming: 5 bases; J trimming: 4 bases; junction bases outside the gene matches: 4. Germline lookup yields CDR1 SGHTA and CDR2 FQGNSA. This CDR3 is built from 13 residues. The CDR3 DNA follows: TGTGCCAGCAGCCCGGGGACAGCCTATGGCTACACCTTC. It codes for CASSPGTAYGYTF.

This clone was observed a few times. The V call is TRBV7-2, the J call TRBJ1-2; 9 nucleotides line up with TRBD1. The germline V gene encodes CDR1 SGHTA and CDR2 FQGNSA. The CDR3 runs to 17 residues. V was clipped by 0 bases and J by 3 bases; unmatched bases: 8. The CDR3 bases are TGTGCCAGCAGCTTAGCCAGGGGGACAGGGTTAGACTATGGCTACACCTTC. This sequence encodes CASSLARGTGLDYGYTF.

The rearrangement uses TRBV6-5 and TRBJ2-1, with TRBD1 as a possible D gene (6 bases). The germline CDR1 and CDR2 sequences are MNHEY and SVGAGI. This CDR3 region has 13 residues. Deletions cut 6 bases from V and 3 bases from J, with 9 bases between. In nucleotides, the CDR3 is TGTGCCAGCAGGCTGGACAGCTACAATGAGCAGTTCTTC. Amino acids: CASRLDSYNEQFF.

The chain uses TRBV30 and TRBJ2-2; 8 nucleotides line up with TRBD1. The V gene end was trimmed by 2 bases and the J gene end by 0 bases; junction bases not matched to a gene: 5. Germline CDR1 GTSNPN, CDR2 SVGIG (reference sequence). The CDR3 consists of 16 residues. For the CDR3, the DNA is TGTGCCTGGAGTTCCACGACAGGGGCGAACACCGGGGAGCTGTTTTTT. It yields the protein CAWSSTTGANTGELFF.

This clone was counted a few times. The J gene is TRBJ1-5, the V gene TRBV6-5, with 8 positions matching TRBD1. The ends lost 2 bases at V and 3 bases at J; junction bases unmatched: 3. The CDR3 consists of 15 residues. The germline V gene encodes CDR1 MNHEY and CDR2 SVGAGI. In DNA, the CDR3 is TGTGCCAGCAGTTACAGACAGGGGTACAATCAGCCCCAGCATTTT. Protein: CASSYRQGYNQPQHF.

The chain joins TRBV7-9 to TRBJ2-1; D perhaps matches TRBD2 (5 bases). This CDR3 region has 14 residues. The V end lost 0 bases, the J end lost 7 bases, and 10 bases lay between the germline ends. Germline lookup yields CDR1 SEHNR and CDR2 FQNEAQ (reference sequence). This chain's CDR3 is CASSLAGVDNEQFF. The CDR3 nucleotides are TGTGCCAGCAGCTTAGCGGGAGTAGATAATGAGCAGTTCTTC.

The CDR3 DNA sequence: TGTGCCTGGAGTAGTGGACTAGCGGGAGGGCGGGAGACCCAGTACTTC. Protein: CAWSSGLAGGRETQYF. V gene TRBV30 combines with J gene TRBJ2-5, with 15 bases fitting TRBD2. The germline CDR1 and CDR2 sequences are GTSNPN and SVGIG (reference sequence). V lost 2 bases and J lost 5; bases outside the gene matches: 6. The CDR3 has 16 amino acids.